This T cell receptor (beta chain) originates from a study of Ad26.COV2.S vaccination and SARS-CoV-2 variants. TCRdb's table, derived via immunoSEQ multiplex PCR, lists solely in-frame clones and lacks some. Here the sample spans fewer than 500,000 clones, about 93% being singletons. Indicated treatment: around 19 received Ad26.COV2.S at low or high dose, single or two shots; several received placebo; per-sample allocation not given. The study sampled participants on day 63 after the first vaccine or placebo injection. With respect to this clone: The target antigen is unknown.

Findings and caveats of the study: Vaccine recipients showed a spike-specific TCR breadth that was higher than in placebo recipients. Following vaccination, spike-specific CD8+ and CD4+ T cell responses reportedly exhibited substantial breadth. Total T cell responses, in the TCR breadth and depth analyses, may have been underestimated.

The CDR3 loop spans 14 amino acids. The junction had 6 bases not matched to a gene; V was cut back by 3 bases and J by 4 bases. Germline V CDR1 and CDR2: MNHEY, SMNVEV (reference sequence). This chain uses TRBV27 with TRBJ2-7; 7 bases match TRBD2. The sequence derives from a person aged 18-65 years who received the Ad26.COV2.S COVID-19 vaccine or a placebo. The sample here was peripheral blood, taken in a trial of Ad26.COV2.S vaccine versus placebo. The CDR3 sequence: CASSLVGGQYEQYF. The DNA for the CDR3 is TGTGCCAGCAGTTTGGTGGGAGGGCAATACGAGCAGTACTTC.